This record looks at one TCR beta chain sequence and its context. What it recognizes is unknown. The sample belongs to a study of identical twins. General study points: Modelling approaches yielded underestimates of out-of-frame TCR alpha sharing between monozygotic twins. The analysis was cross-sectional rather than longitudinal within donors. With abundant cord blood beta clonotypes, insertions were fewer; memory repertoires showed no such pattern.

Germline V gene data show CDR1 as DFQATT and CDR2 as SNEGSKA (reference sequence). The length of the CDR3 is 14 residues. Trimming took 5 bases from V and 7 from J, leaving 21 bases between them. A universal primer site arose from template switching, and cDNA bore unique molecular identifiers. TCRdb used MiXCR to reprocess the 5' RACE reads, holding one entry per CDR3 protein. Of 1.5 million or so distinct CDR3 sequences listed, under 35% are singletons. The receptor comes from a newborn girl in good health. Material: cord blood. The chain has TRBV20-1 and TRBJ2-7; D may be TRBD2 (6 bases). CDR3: CSASSGEPNNEQYF. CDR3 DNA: TGCAGTGCTTCCTCGGGAGAACCCAACAATGAGCAGTACTTC.